The subject of this entry is one T cell receptor beta chain. No antigen is known for it. Replicate PCRs for sorted subsets used about 200 ng DNA; this equaled tens of thousands of T cell genomes. Authors' methods: ImmunoSEQ supplied junction-only sequences lacking quality scores, so filtering was different. Data came from immunoSEQ multiplex PCR; TCRdb stores just in-frame clones and leaves some out. V, J and clone size are taken as reported in that table, and D and trimming were inferred from the DNA itself. Among 640,000 or so clones, less than 80% were seen once, and the ten largest hold about 1.7%. These data belong to a study of shared clonotypes between healthy human individuals. Germline CDR1 MDHEN, CDR2 SYDVKM. The CDR3 sequence is 15 residues long. Between the trimmed V and J ends, which lost 6 bases and 0 bases, there was a span of 11 bases. General study findings and limits: Deeper or shallower sequencing was expected to change how clonotypes are shared among donors. Clonotype sharing across a few donors was observed for approximately 5% of naive CD4 clonotypes.

The sample consisted of memory CD4+ T cells sorted from blood. Specified subset: CD45RA-negative fraction. This TCR derives from a woman aged 30 to 39 in good health. This sequence joins TRBV28 and TRBJ2-2; D is undetermined. As DNA, the CDR3 is TGTGCCAGCAGGGTGCCGGGCCCGAACACCGGGGAGCTGTTTTTT. Amino acid sequence: CASRVPGPNTGELFF.